This paragraph reports one TCR beta chain. The sample is drawn from a study of blood T cell repertoires in COVID-19. Data came from immunoSEQ multiplex PCR; TCRdb stores just in-frame clones and leaves some out. The sample contains 120,000 or so clones, approximately 85% of which appear only once. In germline, CDR1 is SGHVS, CDR2 FQNEAQ. CDR3 length: 15 amino acids. Losses at the gene ends were 0 bases for V and 4 bases for J; bases not matched to a gene: 5. This chain uses TRBV7-8 with TRBJ2-7, with 8 bases matching TRBD1. The source material was peripheral blood. The source of this sequence is a man aged 25 to 45 with COVID-19, enrolled during active disease. The CDR3 DNA sequence: TGTGCCAGCAGCTTAGCCCAGGGGGCGGGTTACGAGCAGTACTTC. Its protein is CASSLAQGAGYEQYF.